This T cell receptor beta chain was retrieved from a study of cytomegalovirus exposure and HLA in healthy donors. Clones were sequenced by immunoSEQ multiplex PCR, and TCRdb holds only the in-frame ones, with some missing. Here the sample spans tens of thousands of clones, 94% being singletons. Of note for this clone: Its cognate antigen is unknown.

Study outcomes and limitations: The study recorded 164 TCR beta chains that were cytomegalovirus-associated. CMV antigen specificity of a few CMV-associated chains was confirmed in vitro.

The CDR3 has 15 amino acids. The J segment lost 4 bases and the V segment lost 3 bases, leaving 6 bases of the junction unmatched. Germline-derived CDR1 and CDR2 are SQVTM and ANQGSEA. Material: PBMCs. J is TRBJ2-3 and V is TRBV29-1; 11 nucleotides match TRBD2. This clonotype was obtained from a man aged 18-30 years in good health and CMV-seropositive. The CDR3 DNA reads TGCAGCGTTGATGCTAGCGGGAGGCGGGCAGATACGCAGTATTTT. Its translation is CSVDASGRRADTQYF.